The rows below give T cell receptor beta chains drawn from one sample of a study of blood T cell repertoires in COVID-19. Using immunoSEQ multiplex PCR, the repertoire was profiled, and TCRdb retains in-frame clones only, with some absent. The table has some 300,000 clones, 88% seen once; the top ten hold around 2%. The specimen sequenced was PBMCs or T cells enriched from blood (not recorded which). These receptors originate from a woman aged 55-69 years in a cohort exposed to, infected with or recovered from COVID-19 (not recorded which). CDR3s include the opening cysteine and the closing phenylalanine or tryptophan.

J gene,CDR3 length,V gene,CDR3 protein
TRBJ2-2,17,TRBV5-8,CASSLAPGLAYTGELFF
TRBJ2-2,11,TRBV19,CASTDTGELFF
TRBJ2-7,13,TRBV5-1,CASSLEIGYEQYF
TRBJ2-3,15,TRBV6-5,CASSSSGTSTDTQYF
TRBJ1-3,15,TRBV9,CASSVLGTASPTIYF
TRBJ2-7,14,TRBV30,CAWSVPILGDEQYF
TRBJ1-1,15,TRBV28,CASSLLAGTGSEAFF
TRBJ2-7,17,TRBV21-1,CASSLGNRSFSSYEQYF
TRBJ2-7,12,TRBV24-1,CATSDPGYEQYF
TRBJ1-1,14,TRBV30,CAWTPAQRNTEAFF
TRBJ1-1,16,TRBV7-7,CASPQTRVAVGTEAFF
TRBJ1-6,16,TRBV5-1,CASSLDAPGYNSPLHF
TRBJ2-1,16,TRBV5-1,CASSLMAGTGANEQFF
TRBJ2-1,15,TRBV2,CASTPGLERYNEQFF
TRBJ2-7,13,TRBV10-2,CASSATGGYEQYF
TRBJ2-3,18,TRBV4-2,CASSQVELAGGSADTQYF
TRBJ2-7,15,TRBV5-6,CASSRTGGSSYEQYF
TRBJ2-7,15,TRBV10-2,CASSELSGGRYEQYF
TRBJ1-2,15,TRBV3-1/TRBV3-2,CASSQEWTGKGGYTF
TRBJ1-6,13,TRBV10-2,CASRGDTYSPLHF
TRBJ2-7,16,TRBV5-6,CASSPGIAGDSYEQYF
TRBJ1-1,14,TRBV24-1,CATSDSAENTEAFF
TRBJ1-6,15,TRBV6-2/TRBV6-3,CASSPPGQVDSPLHF
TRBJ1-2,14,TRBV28,CASSRQGARYGYTF
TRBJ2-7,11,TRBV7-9,CASSRGYEQYF
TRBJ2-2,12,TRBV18,CASSLDSGELFF
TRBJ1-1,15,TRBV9,CASSVAGRVNTEAFF
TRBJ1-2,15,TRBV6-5,CASSRGTGGDYGYTF
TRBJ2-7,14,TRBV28,CASGVGAKKYEQYF
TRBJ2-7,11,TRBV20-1,CSARTHYEQYF
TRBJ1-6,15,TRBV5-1,CASSLAGAANSPLHF
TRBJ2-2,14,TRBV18,CASSPRTGTGELFF
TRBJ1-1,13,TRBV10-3,CASTGGARGEAFF
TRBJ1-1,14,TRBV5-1,CASSLVVQADKAFF
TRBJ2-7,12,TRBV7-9,CASSLGAQGQYF
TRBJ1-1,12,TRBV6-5,CATLVPRLEAFF
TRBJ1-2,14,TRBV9,CASSPSGGNYGYTF
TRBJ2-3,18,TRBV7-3,CASSPYGRLAGLTDTQYF
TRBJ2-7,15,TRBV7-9,CASSLGRGEGDEQYF
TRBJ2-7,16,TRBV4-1,CASSQDLGQGAHEQYF
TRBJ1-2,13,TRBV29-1,CSVDSATNYGYTF
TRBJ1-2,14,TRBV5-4,CASSLGTDSYGYTF
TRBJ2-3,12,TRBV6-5,CASEDTTDTQYF